This T cell receptor (beta chain) was identified in a study of chemoradiotherapy in HPV16-positive cancers. Produced via immunoSEQ multiplex PCR; TCRdb's table is partial and in-frame only. The sample lists 25,000 to 40,000 clones, around 88% occurring once. CDR1 SGHRS and CDR2 YFSETQ come from the germline V gene. CDR3 length equals 14 residues. V lost 4 bases and J lost 1, with 11 bases in between. Comments on this clone: Other DNA sequences in the same sample also yield this CDR3.

The sequences come from blood, collected from a patient who underwent chemoradiotherapy. This clonotype originated in a human donor with HPV-associated anogenital cancer. This chain links TRBV5-1 with TRBJ1-1, with D uncertain. The CDR3 loop reads CASSLRTGNTEAFF. Written as DNA, the CDR3 is TGCGCCAGCAGCCTGCGGACGGGGAACACTGAAGCTTTCTTT.